This TCR beta chain was obtained from a study of blood T cell repertoires in COVID-19. Background on the study: Samples of COVID-19 (acute and convalescent) were obtained from the United States, Italy and Spain. T cells, B-cell-depleted T cells, or PBMCs supplied cDNA or gDNA.

V lost 4 bases, J lost 3 bases, and 8 bases stayed unmatched. This CDR3 has 16 amino acids. Germline CDR1 is KGHDR and CDR2 is SFDVKD. Study processing details: Amplified reference gene primers provided the basis for estimating nucleated cell counts. Sequencing used immunoSEQ multiplex PCR; TCRdb keeps in-frame clones, though not all of them. V, J and clone size were drawn from that table, and D and trimming were deduced from the DNA. The table has more than 150,000 clones, 80% to 85% seen once. The receptor was derived from a woman aged 55-69 years with acute or convalescent COVID-19. The material sequenced was peripheral blood. The chain carries TRBV24-1 and TRBJ2-7; the match to TRBD1 covers 10 bases. The CDR3 bases are TGTGCCACCAGTGAAACCGGGACAGGGGCCTACTACGAGCAGTACTTC. Amino acid sequence: CATSETGTGAYYEQYF.